This T cell receptor beta chain was recovered during a study of blood T cells in healthy people across ages. Findings of the study overall: Both naive CD4+ cell counts and diversity were greater in long-lived donors than in aged donors.

Concerning this clonotype itself: Antigen: not known.

The authors ran a second PCR of 7 to 11 cycles using a sample-barcoded 5' primer and a J-beta primer mix. TCRdb re-called the 5' RACE reads with MiXCR, one entry per CDR3 protein. Found here are some 750,000 distinct CDR3 sequences, 22% of them singletons; the top ten hold roughly a fifth. CDR1 is DFQATT and CDR2 is SNEGSKA in the germline V gene (reference sequence). The CDR3 runs 15 residues. This sequence originates from a man aged 70-80 years in good health. The genes are TRBV20-1 and TRBJ2-5; 9 bases are shared with TRBD1. Gene TRBJ2-1 matches the end of the DNA better, so the J call may be wrong. Material for sequencing was blood. The CDR3 DNA reads as TGCAGTGCTAGGGAACCGGGACAGGGTGGTCCTGAGCAGTTCTTC. Protein sequence: CSAREPGQGGPEQFF.